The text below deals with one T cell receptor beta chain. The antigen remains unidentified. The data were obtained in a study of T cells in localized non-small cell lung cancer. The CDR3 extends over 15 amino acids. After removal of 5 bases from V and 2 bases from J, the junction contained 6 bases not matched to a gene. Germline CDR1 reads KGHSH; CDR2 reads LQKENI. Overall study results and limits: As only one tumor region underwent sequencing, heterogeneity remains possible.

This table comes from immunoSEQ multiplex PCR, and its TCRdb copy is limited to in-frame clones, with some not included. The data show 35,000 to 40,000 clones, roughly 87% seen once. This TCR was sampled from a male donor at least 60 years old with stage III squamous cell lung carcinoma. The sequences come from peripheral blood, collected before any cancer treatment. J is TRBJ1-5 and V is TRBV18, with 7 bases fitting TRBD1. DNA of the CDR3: TGTGCCAGCTCAGCGAACAGGGGCGGCAATCAGCCCCAGCATTTT. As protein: CASSANRGGNQPQHF.